The 14 T cell receptor beta chains reported below all come from one sample, sequenced in a study of T cells after yellow fever vaccination. TCRdb passed the 5' RACE reads through MiXCR, listing each CDR3 protein once. The table has about 340,000 distinct CDR3 sequences, approximately 4% seen once. The material was PBMCs, obtained 5 days after the yellow fever booster vaccination. The origin of the receptors is a man younger than 30 who received the YFV17D yellow fever vaccine.

The chain employs TRBV6-6 and TRBJ2-1, with 8 bases lining up with TRBD2. CDR3 length equals 18 residues. The V segment lost 5 bases and the J segment 8 bases; nucleotides outside the gene matches: 20. Germline V gene sequence: CDR1 MNHNY, CDR2 SVGAGI (reference sequence). CDR3 sequence: CASSHLQSGTRRIYEQFF. In nucleotides, the CDR3 is TGTGCCAGCAGTCACCTCCAATCCGGGACTAGGCGTATCTATGAGCAGTTCTTC.

The table lists this clonotype with many counts. The chain has TRBV20-1 and TRBJ2-7; D might be TRBD1 (6 bases). Trimming stripped 6 bases from V and 4 bases from J, with 16 bases between. CDR3 length equals 13 residues. Germline V gene lookup returns CDR1 DFQATT and CDR2 SNEGSKA (reference sequence). CDR3 nucleotide sequence: TGCAGTGCAGGGGGTACTTTAGGTTACGAGCAGTACTTC. This codes for CSAGGTLGYEQYF.

The DNA of the CDR3 is TGCGCCAGCAGCCAAGAAATCGGGGTGTACACCGGGGAGCTGTTTTTT. Translating gives CASSQEIGVYTGELFF. The J gene is TRBJ2-2, the V gene TRBV4-3; perhaps TRBD2 as D (5 bases). This CDR3 is 16 amino acids long. Germline CDR1 and CDR2: LGHNA and YSLEER. Trimming removed 0 bases from V and 3 bases from J, with 11 bases in between.

This clonotype was counted between two and nine times. This chain joins TRBV6-6 and TRBJ2-4, with D perhaps being TRBD1 or TRBD2 (5 bases each). The CDR3 totals 16 residues. The V end was cut by 5 bases, the J end by 0 bases, with 14 bases between. Looked up from germline, CDR1 is MNHNY and CDR2 is SVGAGI (reference sequence). CDR3 in DNA: TGTGCCAGCAGTGTGTCTGGGGGTTTAGCCAAAAACATTCAGTACTTC. Translated, it gives CASSVSGGLAKNIQYF.

This clonotype has at least ten counts. This rearrangement joins TRBV6-5 to TRBJ2-5, with a tentative D call TRBD1 (6 bases). V lost 8 bases and J 3 bases, leaving 16 bases between the germline ends. This CDR3 has 14 amino acids. The germline V gene has CDR1 MNHEY and CDR2 SVGAGI. As DNA, the CDR3 is TGTGCCAGCGGCACGATGGGGGCAGAAGAGACCCAGTACTTC. Its translation: CASGTMGAEETQYF.

This clonotype was detected ten times or more. V usage is TRBV20-1 and J usage is TRBJ1-1, with a possible D match to TRBD1 (6 bases). CDR1 is DFQATT, CDR2 SNEGSKA, per germline (reference sequence). V lost 7 bases and J 7 bases, leaving 19 bases between the germline ends. This CDR3 comprises 13 residues. CDR3 in DNA: TGCAGTGTCCAGAAACAGGGCTGGAGTGAAGCTTTCTTT. Its protein is CSVQKQGWSEAFF.

The rearrangement uses TRBV7-2 and TRBJ2-1; TRBD2 agrees at 7 bases. The CDR3 is 15 amino acids. The junction had 4 bases not matched to a gene; V was cut back by 5 bases and J by 0 bases. Germline lookup yields CDR1 SGHTA and CDR2 FQGNSA. The CDR3 DNA is TGTGCCAGCAGCCCCTCTAGCGGCTCCTACAATGAGCAGTTCTTC. Its translation is CASSPSSGSYNEQFF.

This chain joins TRBV20-1 and TRBJ2-3, with D perhaps TRBD2 (6 bases). The germline V gene encodes CDR1 DFQATT and CDR2 SNEGSKA (reference sequence). The CDR3 totals 13 residues. V lost 1 base and J lost 3, with 8 bases in between. CDR3 bases: TGCAGTGCTAGAGGCGGGACGACAGATACGCAGTATTTT. This encodes CSARGGTTDTQYF.

The chain links TRBV30 to TRBJ2-4, with TRBD2 as a possible D gene (6 bases). Looked up from germline, CDR1 is GTSNPN and CDR2 is SVGIG (reference sequence). There are 13 residues in the CDR3. V lost 7 bases to trimming and J lost 5 bases, with 15 bases between them. CDR3 protein: CASTSSVQNIQYF. The CDR3 region has the DNA TGTGCCTCGACCTCTAGCGTCCAAAACATTCAGTACTTC. Filled out from reference TRBV30 and TRBJ2-4, the complete variable domain reads SQTIHQWPATLVQPVGSPLSLECTVEGTSNPNLYWYRQAAGRGLQLLFYSVGIGQISSEVPQNLSASRPQDRQFILSSKKLLLSDSGFYLCASTSSVQNIQYFGAGTRLSVL.

The chain carries TRBV29-1 and TRBJ1-1; D might be TRBD1 (6 bases). Trimming left V 3 bases short and J 3 bases short, with 11 bases between. Germline values: CDR1 SQVTM, CDR2 ANQGSEA. The length of the CDR3 is 13 residues. The CDR3 here is CSVENRGYTEAFF. The CDR3 bases are TGCAGCGTTGAGAATAGGGGGTACACTGAAGCTTTCTTT. Full variable domain (rest looked up from reference TRBV29-1 and TRBJ1-1): SAVISQKPSRDICQRGTSLTIQCQVDSQVTMMFWYRQQPGQSLTLIATANQGSEATYESGFVIDKFPISRPNLTFSTLTVSNMSPEDSSIYLCSVENRGYTEAFFGQGTRLTVV.

This chain uses TRBV7-2 with TRBJ1-3; D unresolved. The V gene lost 7 bases and the J gene lost 0 bases, with 10 bases spanning the gap. The CDR3 covers 14 residues. The germline V gene encodes CDR1 SGHTA and CDR2 FQGNSA. CDR3 amino acids: CASTIMSSGNTIYF. CDR3 nucleotides: TGTGCCAGCACCATAATGAGCTCTGGAAACACCATATATTTT.

V gene TRBV10-3 combines with J gene TRBJ2-1, with 12 nucleotides matching TRBD2. Germline lookup yields CDR1 ENHRY and CDR2 SYGVKD. V shed 3 bases, J shed 9 bases, and the junction held 6 bases outside the gene matches. This CDR3 spans 15 amino acids. CDR3 sequence reads: CAISDGLAGLIEQFF. Written as DNA, the CDR3 is TGTGCCATCAGTGACGGACTAGCGGGGTTGATTGAGCAGTTCTTC.

This clonotype showed up just a few times. The chain combines TRBV7-9 with TRBJ2-7; 7 bases agree with TRBD2. The J segment lost 5 bases and the V segment lost 5 bases, leaving 9 bases of the junction unmatched. From germline, CDR1 is SEHNR and CDR2 FQNEAQ (reference sequence). The CDR3 extends over 14 amino acids. Here the CDR3 reads CASSPGGLRHEQYV. CDR3 in DNA: TGTGCCAGCAGCCCGGGGGGTCTCAGGCACGAGCAGTACGTC.

In its sample, this clonotype was seen a few times. The chain uses TRBV5-1 and TRBJ2-1; D is ambiguous. This CDR3 has 12 residues. CDR1 and CDR2 from the germline V gene are SGHRS and YFSETQ. V was shortened by 2 bases and J by 12 bases, with 12 bases between the two germline ends. Here the CDR3 DNA reads TGCGCCAGCAGCTTCGTTTCCCGAGGGCAGTTCTTC. Translation gives CASSFVSRGQFF.